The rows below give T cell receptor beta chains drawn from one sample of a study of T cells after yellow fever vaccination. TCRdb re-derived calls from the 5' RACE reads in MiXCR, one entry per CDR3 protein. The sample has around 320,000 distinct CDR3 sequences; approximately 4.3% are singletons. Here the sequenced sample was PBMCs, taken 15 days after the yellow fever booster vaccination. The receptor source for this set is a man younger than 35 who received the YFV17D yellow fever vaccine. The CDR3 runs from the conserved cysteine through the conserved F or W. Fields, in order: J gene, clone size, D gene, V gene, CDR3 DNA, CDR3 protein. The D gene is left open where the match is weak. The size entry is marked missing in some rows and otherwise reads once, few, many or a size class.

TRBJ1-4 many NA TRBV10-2 TGCGCCACCATGGGTGAAAAACTGTTTTTT CATMGEKLFF
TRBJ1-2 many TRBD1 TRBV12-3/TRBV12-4 TGTGCCAGCAGTTGGACAGGGACCAACTATGGCTACACCTTC CASSWTGTNYGYTF
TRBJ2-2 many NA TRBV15 TGTGCCACCAGCGGGGGGCCGACGATCACCGGGGAGCTGTTTTTT CATSGGPTITGELFF
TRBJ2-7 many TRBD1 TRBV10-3 TGTGCCATCGGTTTCGGAGGACAGGGGGAATACGAGCAGTACTTC CAIGFGGQGEYEQYF
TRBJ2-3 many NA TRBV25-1 TGTGCCAGCAGCGCGGCGCCCCCTGATACGCAGTATTTT CASSAAPPDTQYF
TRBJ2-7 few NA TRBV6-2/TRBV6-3 TGTGCCAGCAGTGACCTCGGACAGACGGGCGAGCAGTACTTC CASSDLGQTGEQYF
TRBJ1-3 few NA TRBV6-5 TGTGCCAGCAGTTACGGCAGGGGAGGAAACACCATATATTTT CASSYGRGGNTIYF
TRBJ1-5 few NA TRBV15 TGTGCCACCAGCGGACGGGTGGGCGCGGGCAATCAGCCCCAGCATTTT CATSGRVGAGNQPQHF
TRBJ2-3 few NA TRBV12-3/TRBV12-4 TGTGCCAGCAGTCCCACCCCTGGGCTAGCTACGAATACGCAGTATTTT CASSPTPGLATNTQYF
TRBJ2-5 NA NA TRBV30 TGTGCCTGGAGTGTAACAGAGACCCAGTACTTC CAWSVTETQYF
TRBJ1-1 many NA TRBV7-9 TGTGCCAGCAGCCCTCATAATAGCGGGAACACTGAAGCTTTCTTT CASSPHNSGNTEAFF
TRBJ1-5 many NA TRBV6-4 TGTGCCAGCATATCCGGCAATCAGCCCCAGCATTTT CASISGNQPQHF
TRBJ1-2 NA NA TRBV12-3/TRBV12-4 TGTGCCAGCAGTCAGTCCGAGGAAGCTAACTATGGCTACACCTTC CASSQSEEANYGYTF
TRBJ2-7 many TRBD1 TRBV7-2 TGTGCCAGCAGACCGGGGACAGGGGTTTCCGAGCAGTACTTC CASRPGTGVSEQYF
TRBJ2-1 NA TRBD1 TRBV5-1 TGCGCCAGCAGCTCCCAGGGGGCGGTTATCAATGAGCAGTTCTTC CASSSQGAVINEQFF
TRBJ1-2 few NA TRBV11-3 TGTGCCAGCAGCTCTCCCGGGACGGTCAACTATGGCTACACCTTC CASSSPGTVNYGYTF
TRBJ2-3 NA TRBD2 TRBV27 TGTGCCAGCAGTTTACTCGGCGGGGGGCGCTTAGATACGCAGTATTTT CASSLLGGGRLDTQYF
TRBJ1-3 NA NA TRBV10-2 TGCGCCAGCAGTGATGTTTTTCGGTCAGGGACCAACACCATATATTTT CASSDVFRSGTNTIYF
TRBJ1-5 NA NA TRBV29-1 TGCAGCGTTGTGGACAAAAGCAATCAGCCCCAGCATTTT CSVVDKSNQPQHF
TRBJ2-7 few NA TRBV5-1 TGCGCCAGCAGCGGACCTCTGGGAGGCGAGCAGTACTTC CASSGPLGGEQYF
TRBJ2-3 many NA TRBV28 TGTGCCAGCAGTTTACCCCGTGGGGGGCAAGATACGCAGTATTTT CASSLPRGGQDTQYF
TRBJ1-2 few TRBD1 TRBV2 TGTGCCAGCAGTGACCAGGGGGCAGAGTATGGCTACACCTTC CASSDQGAEYGYTF
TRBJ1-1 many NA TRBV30 TGTGCCTGGAGTGACCAGTGGCGGCTAGCTTTCTTT CAWSDQWRLAFF
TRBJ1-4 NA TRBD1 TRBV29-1 TGCAGCGTTCGACAGGGGTATAATGAAAAACTGTTTTTT CSVRQGYNEKLFF
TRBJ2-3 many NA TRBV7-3 TGTGCCAGCAGCTTTTCGGGGGCAGATACGCAGTATTTT CASSFSGADTQYF
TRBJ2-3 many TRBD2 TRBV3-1 TGTGCCAGCAGCCCGACTAGCTCTATCTATACGCAGTATTTT CASSPTSSIYTQYF
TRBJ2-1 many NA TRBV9 TGTGCCAGCAGCTCCGCCGGGGCAAACCCCCTTTCCTACAATGAGCAGTTCTTC CASSSAGANPLSYNEQFF
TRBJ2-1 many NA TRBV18 TGTGCCAGCTCGACCTCCGCTGTGATGAATGAGCAGTTCTTC CASSTSAVMNEQFF
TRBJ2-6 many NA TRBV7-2 TGTGCCAGCAGCTCCTACAGGGTTGGGGCCAACGTCCTGACTTTC CASSSYRVGANVLTF
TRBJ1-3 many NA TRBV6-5 TGTGCCAGCAGTCCGGTATCGCTCTCTGGAAACACCATATATTTT CASSPVSLSGNTIYF
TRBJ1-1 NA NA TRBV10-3 TGTGCCACCGGGCGGGGCGGCACTGAAGCTTTCTTT CATGRGGTEAFF
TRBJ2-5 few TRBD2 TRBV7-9 TGTGCCAGCAGCTACACTAGCGGGGTACAAGAGACCCAGTACTTC CASSYTSGVQETQYF
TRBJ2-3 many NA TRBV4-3 TGCGCCAGCAGCCAAGATAACAGGGCGGGAGATACGCAGTATTTT CASSQDNRAGDTQYF
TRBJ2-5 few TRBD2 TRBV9 TGTGCCAGCAGCGCTGGACTAGGGAGTGGGTCCGGGCAAGAGACCCAGTACTTC CASSAGLGSGSGQETQYF
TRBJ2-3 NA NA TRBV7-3 TGTGCCAGCAGCTTATGGGGGTTAACGGCAGATACGCAGTATTTT CASSLWGLTADTQYF
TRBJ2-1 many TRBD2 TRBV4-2 TGTGCCAGCAGGGGACTAGCGGGGGGGCCCTCCTACAATGAGCAGTTCTTC CASRGLAGGPSYNEQFF
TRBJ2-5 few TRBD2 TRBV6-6 TGTGCCAGCCTAGGGAGAGGACTAGCGGGGGAGACCCAGTACTTC CASLGRGLAGETQYF
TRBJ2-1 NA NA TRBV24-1 TGTGCCACCATGGGGGGCGCACCTTCCAGGCAGTTCTTC CATMGGAPSRQFF
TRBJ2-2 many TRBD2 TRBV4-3 TGCGCCAGCAGCCCTATCACTAGCGGGGGGTCGGACACCGGGGAGCTGTTTTTT CASSPITSGGSDTGELFF
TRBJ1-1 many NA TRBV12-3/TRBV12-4 TGTGCCAGCAGCTACTCCGGGTCGGGGGTCACTGAAGCTTTCTTT CASSYSGSGVTEAFF
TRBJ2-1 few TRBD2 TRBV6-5 TGTGCCAGCAGTCGACTAGCGGGCCTCCCAGGGAATGAGCAGTTCTTC CASSRLAGLPGNEQFF
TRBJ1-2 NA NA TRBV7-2 TGTGCCAGCAGCTTCCTGGGGCCACAGGGTAGAGGCTACACCTTC CASSFLGPQGRGYTF
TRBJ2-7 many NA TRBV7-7 TGTGCCAGCAGCTTAGGGAGCACCTACGAGCAGTACTTC CASSLGSTYEQYF
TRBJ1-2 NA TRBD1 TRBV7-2 TGTGCCAGCAGCCCATCACGGGGACAGGGGGCTAACTATGGCTACACCTTC CASSPSRGQGANYGYTF
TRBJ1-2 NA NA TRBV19 TGTGCCAGTACTGAGTGGACCCAGGCGGGCGGCTACACCTTC CASTEWTQAGGYTF
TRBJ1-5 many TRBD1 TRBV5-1 TGCGCCAGCAGCTCGACAGGGGGAAGGCAGCCCCAGCATTTT CASSSTGGRQPQHF
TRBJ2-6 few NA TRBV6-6 TGTGCCAGCAGTTACTCCTCAGACTCTGGGGCCAACGTCCTGACTTTC CASSYSSDSGANVLTF
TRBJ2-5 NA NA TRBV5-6 TGTGCCAGCAGCTTGGCTAGGACAGAGTTACTTCCAGAGACCCAGTACTTC CASSLARTELLPETQYF
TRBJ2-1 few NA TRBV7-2 TGTGCCAGCAGCTTGACTGGACGACAAAGCTCCTACAATGAGCAGTTCTTC CASSLTGRQSSYNEQFF
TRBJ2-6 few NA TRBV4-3 TGCGCCAGCAGCCAGGGACCTCCGCAGGGGCCCCTGTCTGGGGCCAACGTCCTGACTTTC CASSQGPPQGPLSGANVLTF
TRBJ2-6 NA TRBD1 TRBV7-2 TGTGCCAGCAGCTTAGGGGACAGAGCACCTACAAGTGGGGCCAACGTCCTGACTTTC CASSLGDRAPTSGANVLTF
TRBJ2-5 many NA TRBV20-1 TGCAGTGCTAGCGTGGGGACCCAGTACTTC CSASVGTQYF
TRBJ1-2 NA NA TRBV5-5 TGTGCCAGCAGCAGAGGACAGAGCAACTATGGCTACACCTTC CASSRGQSNYGYTF
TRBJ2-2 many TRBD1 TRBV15 TGTGCCACCAGCAGAGAAGGGCAGGGGGCAGATTCGAAAACCGGGGAGCTGTTTTTT CATSREGQGADSKTGELFF
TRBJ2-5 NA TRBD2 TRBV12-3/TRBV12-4 TGTGCCAGCAGATCCGGGACTAGCGGGGGCGAGACCCAGTACTTC CASRSGTSGGETQYF
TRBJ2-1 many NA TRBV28 TGTGCCAGCAGCCCGACTCCTTACAATGAGCAGTTCTTC CASSPTPYNEQFF
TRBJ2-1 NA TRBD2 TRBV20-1 TGCAGTGCTCCGAGAGCGGGGGCAAGCTCCTACAATGAGCAGTTCTTC CSAPRAGASSYNEQFF
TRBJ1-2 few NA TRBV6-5 TGTGCCAGCAGTTACTCGCATTATAGCGGAAATGGCTACACCTTC CASSYSHYSGNGYTF
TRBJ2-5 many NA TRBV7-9 TGTGCCAGCAGCTCCGGAGGACACTTCCAAGAGACCCAGTACTTC CASSSGGHFQETQYF